Presented here are 10 T cell receptor beta chains from one specimen sequenced in a study of T-cell reconstitution after alpha-beta-depleted transplantation in children. Preparation of the TCRbeta library was carried out with unique molecular identifiers. TCRdb reprocessed the PCR reads via MiXCR and lists one record per CDR3 protein. The repertoire holds approximately 390,000 distinct CDR3 sequences, with 9.5% to 13% as singletons. The material was PBMCs from the stem cell graft donor, obtained from the stem cell graft. These receptors were taken from a human donor who donated a stem cell graft to a child with acute myeloid leukemia.

The chain joins TRBV11-1 to TRBJ1-1; a weak D match, TRBD1 (5 bases). Germline lookup yields CDR1 SGHAT and CDR2 FQDESV (reference sequence). V lost 1 base and J 1 base, leaving 19 bases between the germline ends. This CDR3 comprises 18 residues. The CDR3 loop reads CASSLGPQWGTENTEAFF. In nucleotides, the CDR3 is TGTGCCAGCAGCTTAGGACCCCAGTGGGGGACGGAGAACACTGAAGCTTTCTTT.

As for this clonotype: The junction departs from the called germline gene at one end, perhaps through a read error. The rearrangement uses TRBV7-2 and TRBJ2-1, with D tentatively TRBD2 (5 bases). The CDR3 has 15 residues. The germline CDR1 and CDR2 sequences are SGHTA and FQGNSA. The CDR3 region has the DNA TGTGCCAGCAGCTTAATGTCTAGCAGTAACAATGCGCAGTTCTTC. This gives the protein CASSLMSSSNNAQFF. The entire variable domain, with the rest obtained from reference TRBV7-2 and TRBJ2-1, is as follows: GAGVSQSPSNKVTEKGKDVELRCDPISGHTALYWYRQSLGQGLEFLIYFQGNSAPDKSGLPSDRFSAERTGGSVSTLTIQRTQQEDSAVYLCASSLMSSSNNAQFFGPGTRLTVL.

The CDR3 DNA reads TGCAGTGCTCGCCTTGGGGGAGTCTACGAGCAGTACTTC. Residues: CSARLGGVYEQYF. The V and J genes are TRBV20-1 and TRBJ2-7; D is perhaps TRBD1 or TRBD2 (5 bases each). CDR3 size: 13 residues. V was cut by 5 bases and J by 3 bases, with 14 bases left in between. CDR1 and CDR2 (germline): DFQATT, SNEGSKA (reference sequence).

This clonotype occurred many times. The J gene is TRBJ2-7, the V gene TRBV27, with no clear D. Trimming stripped 5 bases from V and 9 bases from J, with 17 bases between. From germline, CDR1 is MNHEY and CDR2 SMNVEV (reference sequence). This CDR3 is 13 amino acids long. The CDR3 loop reads CASSTTTATGQYV. The CDR3 region has the DNA TGTGCCAGCAGTACAACGACGGCCACGGGGCAGTACGTC.

There are many counts of this clonotype. The chain carries TRBV5-1 and TRBJ1-4; D remains ambiguous. CDR3 length: 15 amino acids. CDR1 is SGHRS and CDR2 is YFSETQ in the germline V gene. Trimming stripped 0 bases from V and 4 bases from J, with 10 bases between. The CDR3 reads CASSLGLVDNEKLFF. CDR3 coding DNA: TGCGCCAGCAGCTTGGGTTTGGTTGATAATGAAAAACTGTTTTTT. Supplemented by reference TRBV5-1 and TRBJ1-4, the full variable domain reads KAGVTQTPRYLIKTRGQQVTLSCSPISGHRSVSWYQQTPGQGLQFLFEYFSETQRNKGNFPGRFSGRQFSNSRSEMNVSTLELGDSALYLCASSLGLVDNEKLFFGSGTQLSVL.

There are a few counts of this clonotype. V and J are TRBV7-8 and TRBJ2-5; D is possibly TRBD1 (5 bases). With 1 base removed from V and 4 bases from J, the gap between germline ends came to 16 bases. The CDR3 loop spans 16 amino acids. Germline V gene sequence: CDR1 SGHVS, CDR2 FQNEAQ. This CDR3 reads CASSLVLSTQGETQYF. The CDR3 bases are TGTGCCAGCAGCTTAGTGTTGTCTACTCAGGGAGAGACCCAGTACTTC.

The rearrangement joins TRBV29-1 to TRBJ1-2; D unresolved. The V gene's germline CDR1 is SQVTM and CDR2 ANQGSEA. This CDR3 contains 13 residues. V gave up 7 bases and J gave up 7 bases, with 19 bases separating them. Written as DNA, the CDR3 is TGCAGCGCCCAAGGCCCCCGGGCTAGTGGCTACACCTTC. Translating it yields CSAQGPRASGYTF.

This clonotype was detected only a few times. This sequence joins TRBV7-9 and TRBJ2-1; TRBD2 aligns across 10 bases. The J segment lost 2 bases and the V segment lost 2 bases, leaving 6 bases of the junction unmatched. Looked up from germline, CDR1 is SEHNR and CDR2 is FQNEAQ (reference sequence). This CDR3 region has 17 residues. This chain's CDR3 is CASSLPRSGGTYNEQFF. For the CDR3, the DNA is TGTGCCAGCAGCTTACCCCGTAGCGGGGGGACCTACAATGAGCAGTTCTTC.

This clonotype was detected a few times. The chain recombines TRBV27 with TRBJ2-1, with a possible D match to TRBD2 (6 bases). This CDR3 is 13 amino acids long. CDR1 and CDR2 (germline): MNHEY, SMNVEV (reference sequence). The V end lost 6 bases, the J end lost 9 bases, and 15 bases lay between the germline ends. The CDR3 DNA reads TGTGCCAGCAGCTATAGACTAGAGGGTGAGCAGTTCTTC. It codes for CASSYRLEGEQFF.

This chain uses TRBV20-1 with TRBJ2-5, with TRBD2 as a possible D gene (6 bases). Germline lookup yields CDR1 DFQATT and CDR2 SNEGSKA (reference sequence). CDR3 length: 17 amino acids. Trimming removed 4 bases from V and 1 base from J, with 22 bases in between. Here the CDR3 reads CSAISGGGWHPQETQYF. The CDR3 DNA follows: TGCAGTGCTATTTCCGGGGGTGGGTGGCATCCCCAAGAGACCCAGTACTTC.